The present entry profiles one T cell receptor beta chain with its context. The ends lost 4 bases at V and 0 bases at J; junction bases unmatched: 4. Germline loops: CDR1 SGHNT, CDR2 YYREEE (reference sequence). There are 18 residues in the CDR3. The data are from a study of blood T cell repertoires in COVID-19. Data came from immunoSEQ multiplex PCR; TCRdb stores just in-frame clones and leaves some out. In the table there are 45,000 to 55,000 clones, around 90% of which are singletons. This receptor was identified in a man of 80 years or more with acute or convalescent COVID-19. Sequenced: peripheral blood. This sequence joins TRBV5-4 and TRBJ2-2; 15 nucleotides line up with TRBD2. CDR3 protein: CASSPGLAGGTNTGELFF. CDR3 DNA sequence: TGTGCCAGCAGCCCGGGACTAGCGGGGGGAACGAACACCGGGGAGCTGTTTTTT.